One sample yielded the 21 T cell receptor beta chains listed below, sequenced in a study of Ad26.COV2.S vaccination and SARS-CoV-2 variants. TCRdb keeps only in-frame clones here, not all; method: immunoSEQ multiplex PCR. The sample holds hundreds of thousands of clones, about 89% seen once. Stated treatment: roughly 18 received Ad26.COV2.S at low or high dose, single or two shots; about 5 received placebo; per-sample allocation not given. Sampling happened 63 days after the first vaccine or placebo injection. The sample in question was peripheral blood, obtained in a trial of Ad26.COV2.S vaccine versus placebo. These receptors all come from a person aged 18 to 65 who received the Ad26.COV2.S COVID-19 vaccine or a placebo.

Details on this clone: Other nucleotide sequences in the sample specify the same CDR3. The gene calls are TRBV5-1 and TRBJ2-5; 7 nucleotides agree with TRBD2. CDR3 length: 14 amino acids. The germline gives CDR1 SGHRS, CDR2 YFSETQ. With V trimmed by 2 bases and J by 1 base, 2 bases remained unmatched. The CDR3 here is CASSFGTTQETQYF. In DNA form, the CDR3 reads TGCGCCAGCAGCTTCGGGACTACCCAAGAGACCCAGTACTTC.

The chain combines TRBV9 with TRBJ1-5; possible D gene TRBD1, 5 bases. Trimming removed 4 bases at V and 4 bases at J, with 12 bases between. CDR3 length: 14 residues. CDR1 and CDR2 from the germline V gene are SGDLS and YYNGEE. The CDR3 region is CASSPGTQNQPQHF. The CDR3 DNA reads as TGTGCCAGCAGCCCCGGGACTCAAAATCAGCCCCAGCATTTT. Full variable domain (missing parts from reference TRBV9 and TRBJ1-5): DSGVTQTPKHLITATGQRVTLRCSPRSGDLSVYWYQQSLDQGLQFLIQYYNGEERAKGNILERFSAQQFPDLHSELNLSSLELGDSALYFCASSPGTQNQPQHFGDGTRLSIL.

The chain couples TRBV27 to TRBJ1-2, with D possibly being TRBD1 (6 bases). V was trimmed by 2 bases and J by 4 bases, leaving 11 bases between them. This CDR3 contains 14 residues. CDR1 and CDR2 from the germline V gene are MNHEY and SMNVEV (reference sequence). This CDR3 is CASSLNGTPYGYTF. In nucleotides, the CDR3 is TGTGCCAGCAGTTTAAACGGGACACCCTATGGCTACACCTTC.

V is TRBV4-3 and J is TRBJ1-1, with a possible D match to TRBD1 (6 bases). Trimming removed 0 bases at V and 5 bases at J, with 13 bases between. Germline V gene data show CDR1 as LGHNA and CDR2 as YSLEER. The CDR3 totals 15 residues. CDR3 in DNA: TGCGCCAGCAGCCAAGATTTCGACAGGCGTACTGAAGCTTTCTTT. The encoded protein is CASSQDFDRRTEAFF.

The chain combines TRBV29-1 with TRBJ2-7; the D gene is possibly TRBD2 (6 bases). There are 14 residues in the CDR3. The ends were cut back, 4 bases at V and 1 base at J, with 14 bases in the middle. Looked up from germline, CDR1 is SQVTM and CDR2 is ANQGSEA. In DNA form, the CDR3 reads TGCAGCGTTGTAGAGACTAGTAATTCCTACGAGCAGTACTTC. Translated, it gives CSVVETSNSYEQYF.

This chain joins TRBV5-1 and TRBJ2-5, with a tentative D call TRBD2 (5 bases). Trimming cost V 1 base and J 3 bases, with 19 bases left between them. Germline loops: CDR1 SGHRS, CDR2 YFSETQ. CDR3 length: 17 residues. This CDR3 is CASSLTGSGVWEETQYF. The CDR3 bases are TGCGCCAGCAGCTTGACGGGGAGCGGAGTCTGGGAAGAGACCCAGTACTTC.

The chain links TRBV6-5 to TRBJ1-4; weak D call: TRBD1 (5 bases). V lost 8 bases and J 0 bases, leaving 13 bases between the germline ends. The CDR3 covers 15 residues. In germline, CDR1 is MNHEY, CDR2 SVGAGI. DNA for the CDR3: TGTGCCAGCTCAGGGCAGGGTGCAACTAATGAAAAACTGTTTTTT. Its translation is CASSGQGATNEKLFF.

The V and J genes are TRBV7-8 and TRBJ2-3; D unclear. The V end lost 4 bases, the J end lost 5 bases, and 10 bases lay between the germline ends. The CDR3 has 13 amino acids. From germline, CDR1 is SGHVS and CDR2 FQNEAQ. As DNA, the CDR3 is TGTGCCAGCAGCTCTGGTAGGGAAGATACGCAGTATTTT. As protein: CASSSGREDTQYF.

The chain carries TRBV18 and TRBJ2-3; no clear D. Germline assignment: CDR1 KGHSH and CDR2 LQKENI. The CDR3 loop spans 17 amino acids. The germline V and J ends were trimmed by 3 bases and 3 bases, with 19 bases remaining between them. Here the CDR3 DNA reads TGTGCCAGCTCACCTACTATTGCGGCGCTGGTGACAGATACGCAGTATTTT. Translated, it gives CASSPTIAALVTDTQYF.

The rearrangement joins TRBV24-1 to TRBJ2-1, with D possibly being TRBD1 (5 bases). The V gene lost 5 bases and the J gene lost 11 bases, with 21 bases spanning the gap. The CDR3 is 15 amino acids. Germline V gives CDR1 KGHDR, CDR2 SFDVKD. The CDR3 is CATSGGGQGYIQQFF. CDR3 nucleotides: TGTGCCACCAGTGGGGGCGGCCAAGGGTATATACAGCAGTTCTTC.

This chain joins TRBV4-2 and TRBJ2-7, with D unresolved. Trimming left V 4 bases short and J 2 bases short, with 9 bases between. Germline V gene sequence: CDR1 LGHNA, CDR2 YNFKEQ. The CDR3 has 13 amino acids. CDR3 bases: TGTGCCAGCAGCCCTAACACAGCCTACGAGCAGTACTTC. This gives the protein CASSPNTAYEQYF.

As regards this clone: Different DNA sequences within this sample yield the same CDR3. The chain couples TRBV30 to TRBJ1-4, with D maybe TRBD1 (5 bases). This CDR3 is built from 13 residues. V lost 1 base and J 8 bases, leaving 11 bases between the germline ends. Germline loops: CDR1 GTSNPN, CDR2 SVGIG (reference sequence). DNA for the CDR3: TGTGCCTGGAGTGGGCAGGGCGGGGAAAAACTGTTTTTT. Translation gives CAWSGQGGEKLFF. Drawing the rest from reference TRBV30 and TRBJ1-4, the complete variable domain is SQTIHQWPATLVQPVGSPLSLECTVEGTSNPNLYWYRQAAGRGLQLLFYSVGIGQISSEVPQNLSASRPQDRQFILSSKKLLLSDSGFYLCAWSGQGGEKLFFGSGTQLSVL.

The chain uses TRBV18 and TRBJ2-7; 9 nucleotides line up with TRBD1. The ends lost 4 bases at V and 2 bases at J; junction bases unmatched: 9. The germline gives CDR1 KGHSH, CDR2 LQKENI. The CDR3 totals 16 residues. This CDR3 is CASSLKGQGTAYEQYF. CDR3 sequence (DNA): TGTGCCAGCTCACTAAAAGGACAGGGGACGGCCTACGAGCAGTACTTC.

This clone occurred once. The V and J genes are TRBV7-3 and TRBJ2-1, with D uncertain. Germline-derived CDR1 and CDR2 are SGHTA and FQGTGA. The CDR3 has 13 amino acids. V was cut by 1 base and J by 5 bases, with 6 bases left in between. The CDR3 nucleotides are TGTGCCAGCAGCTTAAACTCGGACAATGAGCAGTTCTTC. Encoded protein: CASSLNSDNEQFF.

V and J are TRBV29-1 and TRBJ2-2, with 14 bases matching TRBD2. Trimming took 6 bases from V and 0 from J; bases not matched to a gene: 15. The CDR3 runs to 20 residues. Per the germline V gene, CDR1 is SQVTM and CDR2 is ANQGSEA. This CDR3 reads CSVRLPGTSGSIANTGELFF. Here the CDR3 DNA reads TGCAGCGTCCGACTCCCCGGGACTAGCGGGAGCATCGCGAACACCGGGGAGCTGTTTTTT.

The J gene is TRBJ2-6, the V gene TRBV19; TRBD2 might be the D (6 bases). CDR1 LNHDA and CDR2 SQIVND come from the germline V gene (reference sequence). V dropped 8 bases and J dropped 1 base, with 18 bases sitting between them. This CDR3 spans 17 amino acids. The CDR3, as DNA: TGTGCCAGTCGTCAGGGAGGACTGTCGTCTGGGGCCAACGTCCTGACTTTC. Translating it yields CASRQGGLSSGANVLTF.

There are a few counts of this clone. This same CDR3 is encoded by further DNA sequences in the sample. V is TRBV5-1 and J is TRBJ2-7; the match to TRBD2 covers 7 bases. Germline assignment: CDR1 SGHRS and CDR2 YFSETQ. CDR3 length equals 14 residues. After removal of 2 bases from V and 0 bases from J, the junction contained 2 bases not matched to a gene. Here the CDR3 DNA reads TGCGCCAGCAGCTTTGGCGGGAGCTCCTACGAGCAGTACTTC. The encoded protein is CASSFGGSSYEQYF.

To note about this clone: This specimen includes other DNA sequences encoding the same CDR3. V is TRBV15 and J is TRBJ1-4; D may be TRBD1 (5 bases). The V gene lost 0 bases and the J gene lost 1 base, with 6 bases spanning the gap. Germline V CDR1 and CDR2: LNHNV, YYDKDF (reference sequence). This CDR3 spans 15 amino acids. CDR3 sequence: CATSRDQGTNEKLFF. CDR3 nucleotides: TGTGCCACCAGCAGAGATCAGGGAACTAATGAAAAACTGTTTTTT.

V gene TRBV6-2 or TRBV6-3 combines with J gene TRBJ2-1; D call uncertain. V was clipped by 0 bases and J by 6 bases, with 9 bases between them. Germline CDR1 and CDR2: MNHEY and SVGEGT. The CDR3 extends over 14 amino acids. The CDR3 reads CASSYSVRVNEQFF. DNA for the CDR3: TGTGCCAGCAGTTACTCGGTCCGAGTCAATGAGCAGTTCTTC.

The V and J genes are TRBV30 and TRBJ2-1; 8 nucleotides match TRBD2. Germline values: CDR1 GTSNPN, CDR2 SVGIG (reference sequence). This CDR3 contains 10 residues. V shed 5 bases and J 15 bases; nucleotides not matched to a gene: 6. For the CDR3, the DNA is TGTGCCTGGGCGACTAGCGCCCTGTTCTTC. Translating it yields CAWATSALFF. Together with reference TRBV30 and TRBJ2-1, the CDR3 gives the full variable domain: SQTIHQWPATLVQPVGSPLSLECTVEGTSNPNLYWYRQAAGRGLQLLFYSVGIGQISSEVPQNLSASRPQDRQFILSSKKLLLSDSGFYLCAWATSALFFGPGTRLTVL.

This chain joins TRBV6-4 and TRBJ1-5; 7 bases line up with TRBD1. With 11 bases clipped from V and 4 bases from J, the junction kept 26 bases outside the gene matches. This CDR3 has 19 residues. The V gene's germline CDR1 is MRHNA and CDR2 SNTAGT. The CDR3 DNA reads TGTGCCGGATTAATACAGGGGACCCCACAGGACATCAGGAATCAGCCCCAGCATTTT. It encodes CAGLIQGTPQDIRNQPQHF.